Following are 15 T cell receptor beta chains from one sample sequenced in a study of blood T cell repertoires in COVID-19. TCRdb's copy holds only in-frame clones and misses some; the assay was immunoSEQ multiplex PCR. The table records about 310,000 clones, about 90% of them present only once. The sequenced material came from peripheral blood. These receptors were taken from a woman aged 25-40 years with COVID-19, enrolled during active disease.

V gene TRBV5-1 combines with J gene TRBJ2-5; a possible D gene is TRBD1 (6 bases). The CDR3 has 15 residues. Germline lookup yields CDR1 SGHRS and CDR2 YFSETQ. The V and J ends lost 3 bases and 1 base respectively, with 13 bases between them. The CDR3 loop is CASSSGTTIQETQYF. CDR3 nucleotide sequence: TGCGCCAGCAGCTCGGGGACAACTATCCAAGAGACCCAGTACTTC.

The rearrangement uses TRBV29-1 and TRBJ1-1; D perhaps matches TRBD1 (5 bases). The CDR3 runs 14 residues. The V gene's germline CDR1 is SQVTM and CDR2 ANQGSEA. V was cut by 4 bases and J by 1 base, with 13 bases left in between. CDR3 sequence reads: CSVVQGTKNTEAFF. CDR3 sequence (DNA): TGCAGCGTTGTCCAGGGAACAAAGAACACTGAAGCTTTCTTT.

The chain combines TRBV7-9 with TRBJ1-4; D call uncertain. Germline V gene sequence: CDR1 SEHNR, CDR2 FQNEAQ (reference sequence). The CDR3 has 15 amino acids. Trimming took 1 base from V and 2 from J, leaving 8 bases between them. The CDR3 DNA follows: TGTGCCAGCAGCTTAGTCTCTGGCACTAATGAAAAACTGTTTTTT. Encoded protein: CASSLVSGTNEKLFF.

The chain combines TRBV13 with TRBJ2-7; 7 bases align to TRBD1. Germline CDR1 PRHDT, CDR2 FYEKMQ (reference sequence). The CDR3 runs to 15 residues. V gave up 4 bases and J gave up 5 bases; unmatched junction bases: 11. The CDR3 bases are TGTGCCAGCAGCTCACAGGGACAGCCGGCAGACGAGCAGTACTTC. It yields the protein CASSSQGQPADEQYF.

The chain combines TRBV13 with TRBJ2-7, with 7 nucleotides matching TRBD2. Germline CDR1 and CDR2: PRHDT and FYEKMQ (reference sequence). This CDR3 has 15 amino acids. J was trimmed by 7 bases and V by 5 bases; bases with no gene match: 14. The CDR3 region is CASSQSGLGAGEQYF. CDR3 nucleotides: TGTGCCAGCAGCCAATCCGGACTAGGTGCAGGTGAGCAGTACTTC.

In DNA, the CDR3 is TGTGCCAGCAGCTTGGGGCCTAGCTCCTACGAGCAGTACTTC. It specifies CASSLGPSSYEQYF. This chain links TRBV5-6 with TRBJ2-7, with D unresolved. The length of the CDR3 is 14 residues. Germline-derived CDR1 and CDR2 are SGHDT and YYEEEE. V was clipped by 0 bases and J by 0 bases, with 7 bases between them.

CDR3 DNA sequence: TGTGCCAGCAGCTTAGTCAGGGGGTGGACTGAAGCTTTCTTT. Translation: CASSLVRGWTEAFF. The genes are TRBV5-6 and TRBJ1-1; 7 nucleotides align to TRBD1. The CDR3 is 14 residues long. Germline assignment: CDR1 SGHDT and CDR2 YYEEEE. With 2 bases clipped from V and 5 bases from J, the junction kept 6 bases outside the gene matches.

The chain has TRBV19 and TRBJ2-3, with TRBD2 matching 14 bases. The CDR3 is made up of 20 amino acids. Germline CDR1 and CDR2: LNHDA and SQIVND (reference sequence). V trimming: 4 bases; J trimming: 2 bases; junction bases outside the gene matches: 14. In nucleotides, the CDR3 is TGTGCCAGTAGTACAGCCGGGACTAGCGGGAGCGCCGAGGACACAGATACGCAGTATTTT. It translates to CASSTAGTSGSAEDTDTQYF.

The chain links TRBV19 to TRBJ2-1; a weak D match, TRBD2 (5 bases). Trimming took 1 base from V and 7 from J, leaving 14 bases between them. The length of the CDR3 is 15 residues. The V gene's germline CDR1 is LNHDA and CDR2 SQIVND (reference sequence). The CDR3 loop reads CASSIVPGSLNEQFF. The DNA of the CDR3 is TGTGCCAGTAGTATAGTGCCGGGATCCCTAAATGAGCAGTTCTTC.

V is TRBV11-2 and J is TRBJ1-2; tentatively, D is TRBD1 (5 bases). Trimming took off 1 base at V and 0 bases at J, with 12 bases between the two ends. Per germline, CDR1 SGHAT and CDR2 FQNNGV. The CDR3 extends over 16 amino acids. CDR3 DNA sequence: TGTGCCAGCAGCTTAGGCAGGGCGACCCCTAACTATGGCTACACCTTC. This sequence encodes CASSLGRATPNYGYTF.

The CDR3 DNA reads TGTGCCAGCAGTTTCGCAGCGGGAGGCTACGAGCAGTACTTC. It yields the protein CASSFAAGGYEQYF. V is TRBV27 and J is TRBJ2-7; TRBD2 matches at 9 bases. Unmatched junction bases numbered 3, after V lost 3 bases and J lost 3 bases. Germline assignment: CDR1 MNHEY and CDR2 SMNVEV (reference sequence). This CDR3 spans 14 amino acids.

This clone was detected a few times. As DNA, the CDR3 is TGTGCCAGCAGCCCCTCAGGGGCCGCGTACGAGCAGTACTTC. Protein: CASSPSGAAYEQYF. This chain connects TRBV7-9 to TRBJ2-7, with a possible D match to TRBD1 (6 bases). Trimming cost V 5 bases and J 4 bases, with 15 bases left between them. Germline CDR1 and CDR2: SEHNR and FQNEAQ (reference sequence). This CDR3 region has 14 residues.

V gene TRBV4-1 combines with J gene TRBJ2-1; 11 nucleotides match TRBD2. CDR1 and CDR2 from the germline V gene are MGHRA and YSYEKL. V lost 4 bases, J lost 2 bases, and 7 bases stayed unmatched. There are 17 residues in the CDR3. CDR3 DNA sequence: TGCGCCAGCAGCCCCCGGGGGACTAGCGGCCCCTACAATGAGCAGTTCTTC. Encoded protein: CASSPRGTSGPYNEQFF.

This chain joins TRBV27 and TRBJ1-2, with D maybe TRBD1 (6 bases). V dropped 6 bases and J dropped 8 bases, with 16 bases sitting between them. CDR1 is MNHEY and CDR2 is SMNVEV in the germline V gene (reference sequence). This CDR3 region has 13 residues. The CDR3 DNA sequence: TGTGCCAGCAGCACCACCAGGGGTCACGGCTACACCTTC. It yields the protein CASSTTRGHGYTF.

The CDR3 DNA sequence: TGTGCCAGCGACCAGACAGGCGGGAGCACAGATACGCAGTATTTT. It specifies CASDQTGGSTDTQYF. The rearrangement links TRBV3-1 (or the pseudogene TRBV3-2) to TRBJ2-3, with a tentative D call TRBD1 (6 bases). V was shortened by 8 bases and J by 0 bases, with 15 bases between the two germline ends. Germline CDR1 reads LGHDT; CDR2 reads YNNKEL (reference sequence). The CDR3 totals 15 residues.